A selection of T cell receptor beta chains follows, all from one sample in a study of OX40 agonist ivuxolimab in advanced cancers. Repertoires were generated with immunoSEQ multiplex PCR, while TCRdb's copy carries only in-frame clones and drops some. The data contain approximately 35,000 clones, approximately 80% of them singletons. Sample: CD4+ or CD8+ T cells sorted from blood, taken in a trial of the OX40 agonist ivuxolimab. All receptors come from an adult with an advanced solid tumor such as melanoma, head and neck, liver or kidney cancer. Both conserved end residues are part of each CDR3. D genes are given only for firm matches. Only part of the rows carry a size: once, few, many, or a class if the clone is expanded.

v_gene: TRBV19
d_gene: -
j_gene: TRBJ2-7
abundance: -
CDR3aa: CASSISWTGNEQYF
CDR3nt: TGTGCCAGTAGTATCTCCTGGACCGGGAACGAGCAGTACTTC

v_gene: TRBV5-1
d_gene: TRBD1
j_gene: TRBJ2-7
abundance: few
CDR3aa: CASSGQGAVYEQYF
CDR3nt: TGCGCCAGCTCAGGACAGGGGGCAGTATACGAGCAGTACTTC

v_gene: TRBV6-5
d_gene: -
j_gene: TRBJ1-2
abundance: -
CDR3aa: CASSPGGLYGYTF
CDR3nt: TGTGCCAGCAGCCCTGGGGGACTATATGGCTACACCTTC

v_gene: TRBV6-5
d_gene: TRBD1
j_gene: TRBJ1-1
abundance: -
CDR3aa: CASKPWTGNTEAFF
CDR3nt: TGTGCCAGCAAACCATGGACAGGGAACACTGAAGCTTTCTTT

v_gene: TRBV14
d_gene: -
j_gene: TRBJ2-6
abundance: -
CDR3aa: CASSHVTGWVGANVLTF
CDR3nt: TGTGCCAGCAGCCACGTAACAGGGTGGGTTGGGGCCAACGTCCTGACTTTC

v_gene: TRBV28
d_gene: TRBD1
j_gene: TRBJ1-2
abundance: -
CDR3aa: CASRLQGGSYGYTF
CDR3nt: TGTGCCAGCAGACTCCAAGGGGGCAGCTATGGCTACACCTTC

v_gene: TRBV9
d_gene: TRBD1
j_gene: TRBJ1-2
abundance: few
CDR3aa: CASSGTGGSYGYTF
CDR3nt: TGTGCCAGCAGCGGGACAGGGGGCAGCTATGGCTACACCTTC

v_gene: TRBV19
d_gene: TRBD1
j_gene: TRBJ1-2
abundance: -
CDR3aa: CASRPDRGLYGYTF
CDR3nt: TGTGCCAGTAGACCTGACAGGGGCCTCTATGGCTACACCTTC

v_gene: TRBV21-1
d_gene: -
j_gene: TRBJ2-3
abundance: -
CDR3aa: CASSKRNRLSTDTQYF
CDR3nt: TGTGCCAGCAGCAAAAGAAACAGGCTCAGCACAGATACGCAGTATTTT

v_gene: TRBV20-1
d_gene: -
j_gene: TRBJ1-2
abundance: -
CDR3aa: CSGFGGWYTF
CDR3nt: TGCAGTGGTTTCGGGGGGTGGTACACCTTC

v_gene: TRBV6-5
d_gene: TRBD1
j_gene: TRBJ1-2
abundance: few
CDR3aa: CASSRPQGLYGYTF
CDR3nt: TGTGCCAGCAGCCGCCCACAGGGGCTCTATGGCTACACCTTC

v_gene: TRBV6-1
d_gene: -
j_gene: TRBJ1-3
abundance: -
CDR3aa: CASRRTASGNTIYF
CDR3nt: TGTGCCAGCAGACGTACAGCATCTGGAAACACCATATATTTT

v_gene: TRBV27
d_gene: TRBD1
j_gene: TRBJ2-7
abundance: few
CDR3aa: CASSFRGRGFEQYF
CDR3nt: TGTGCCAGCAGTTTCCGGGGCAGGGGGTTCGAGCAGTACTTC

v_gene: TRBV7-9
d_gene: TRBD2
j_gene: TRBJ2-5
abundance: -
CDR3aa: CASSSGLAGQQETQYF
CDR3nt: TGTGCCAGCAGCTCGGGACTAGCGGGGCAGCAAGAGACCCAGTACTTC

v_gene: TRBV5-6
d_gene: TRBD1
j_gene: TRBJ1-6
abundance: -
CDR3aa: CASSLAGQASSYNSPLHF
CDR3nt: TGTGCCAGCAGCTTGGCCGGACAGGCGAGCTCCTATAATTCACCCCTCCACTTT

v_gene: TRBV18
d_gene: TRBD1
j_gene: TRBJ1-1
abundance: -
CDR3aa: CASSPQQGGPPLNTEAFF
CDR3nt: TGTGCCAGCTCACCTCAGCAGGGGGGACCACCCCTGAACACTGAAGCTTTCTTT

v_gene: TRBV30
d_gene: -
j_gene: TRBJ1-3
abundance: -
CDR3aa: CAWSNPQDPTPSSGNTIYF
CDR3nt: TGTGCCTGGAGTAATCCACAGGACCCCACGCCGAGCTCTGGAAACACCATATATTTT